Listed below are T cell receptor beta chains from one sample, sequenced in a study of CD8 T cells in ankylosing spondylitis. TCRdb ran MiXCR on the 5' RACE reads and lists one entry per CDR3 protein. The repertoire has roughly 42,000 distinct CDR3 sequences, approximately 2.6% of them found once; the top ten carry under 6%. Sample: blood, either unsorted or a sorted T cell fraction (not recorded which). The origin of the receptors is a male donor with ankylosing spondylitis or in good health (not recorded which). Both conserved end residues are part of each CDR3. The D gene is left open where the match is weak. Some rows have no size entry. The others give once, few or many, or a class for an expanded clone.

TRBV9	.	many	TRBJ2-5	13	CASSRGGGETQYF	TGTGCCAGCAGCCGAGGGGGAGGTGAGACCCAGTACTTC
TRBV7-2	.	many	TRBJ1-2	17	CASSLQFGGRRSYGYTF	TGTGCCAGCAGCCTCCAATTCGGGGGTCGGCGGAGCTATGGCTACACCTTC
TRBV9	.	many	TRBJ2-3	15	CASSVAETSTDTQYF	TGTGCCAGCAGCGTTGCGGAGACGAGCACAGATACGCAGTATTTT
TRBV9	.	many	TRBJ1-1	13	CASSGAANTEAFF	TGTGCCAGCAGCGGAGCAGCGAACACTGAAGCTTTCTTT
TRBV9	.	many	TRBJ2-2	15	CASSVGDSLLGELFF	TGTGCCAGCAGCGTAGGGGACTCCCTTCTCGGGGAGCTGTTTTTT
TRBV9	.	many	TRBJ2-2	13	CASSVAASGELFF	TGTGCCAGCAGCGTAGCTGCTTCCGGGGAGCTGTTTTTT
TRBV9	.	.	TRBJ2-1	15	CASSVDSDSYNEQFF	TGTGCCAGCAGCGTAGATAGTGATTCCTACAATGAGCAGTTCTTC
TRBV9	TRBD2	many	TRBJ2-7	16	CASSRNPSGQRNEQYF	TGTGCCAGCAGTCGAAATCCTAGCGGTCAAAGGAACGAGCAGTACTTC
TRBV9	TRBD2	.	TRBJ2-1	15	CASRRSGSLYNEQFF	TGTGCCAGCAGGCGTAGCGGGAGTTTATACAATGAGCAGTTCTTC
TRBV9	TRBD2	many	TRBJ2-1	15	CASSVEAGGYNEQFF	TGTGCCAGCAGCGTAGAGGCGGGAGGTTACAATGAGCAGTTCTTC
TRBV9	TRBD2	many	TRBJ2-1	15	CASSARVAGYNEQFF	TGTGCCAGCAGCGCCCGGGTAGCGGGCTACAATGAGCAGTTCTTC
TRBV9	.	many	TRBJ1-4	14	CASSVDATNEKLFF	TGTGCCAGCAGCGTAGATGCAACTAATGAAAAACTGTTTTTT
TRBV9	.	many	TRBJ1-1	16	CASSVGAGPMNTEAFF	TGTGCCAGCAGCGTAGGCGCGGGGCCTATGAACACTGAAGCTTTCTTT
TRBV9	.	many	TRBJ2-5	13	CASSADFQETQYF	TGTGCCAGCAGCGCAGACTTCCAAGAGACCCAGTACTTC
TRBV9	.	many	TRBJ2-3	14	CASGRAGGTDTQYF	TGTGCCAGCGGCAGGGCAGGGGGCACAGATACGCAGTATTTT
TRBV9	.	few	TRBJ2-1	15	CASSGDMSSYNEQFF	TGTGCCAGCAGCGGGGATATGAGCTCCTACAATGAGCAGTTCTTC
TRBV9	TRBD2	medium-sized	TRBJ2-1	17	CASSAKNGVRGGDEQFF	TGTGCCAGCAGCGCAAAGAACGGGGTTCGGGGGGGGGATGAGCAGTTCTTC
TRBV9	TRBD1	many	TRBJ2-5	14	CASSATGDGGTQYF	TGTGCCAGCAGCGCGACAGGGGATGGGGGGACCCAGTACTTC
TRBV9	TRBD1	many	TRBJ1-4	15	CASSARDRGIEKLFF	TGTGCCAGCAGCGCCCGAGACAGGGGTATCGAAAAACTGTTTTTT
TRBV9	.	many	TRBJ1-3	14	CASSVDGVGNTIYF	TGTGCCAGCAGCGTAGACGGGGTTGGAAACACCATATATTTT
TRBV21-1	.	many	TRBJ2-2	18	CASRNSPRLDSNTGELFF	TGTGCCAGCAGAAATTCTCCTCGACTAGACTCGAACACCGGGGAGCTGTTTTTT
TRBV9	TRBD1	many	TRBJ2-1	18	CASSVVGQGEGQVNEQFF	TGTGCCAGCAGCGTAGTGGGACAGGGAGAAGGTCAAGTTAATGAGCAGTTCTTC
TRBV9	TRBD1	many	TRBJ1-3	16	CASSRAGTGAPHPIYF	TGTGCCAGCAGCCGAGCAGGGACAGGGGCGCCACACCCCATATATTTT
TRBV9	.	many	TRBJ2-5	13	CASSATPQETQYF	TGTGCCAGCAGCGCGACTCCTCAAGAGACCCAGTACTTC
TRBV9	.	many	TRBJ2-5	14	CASSVARSGETQYF	TGTGCCAGCAGCGTAGCAAGGAGCGGTGAGACCCAGTACTTC
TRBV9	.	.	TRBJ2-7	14	CASSPRLLSNEQYF	TGTGCCAGCAGCCCCCGGTTGCTTTCCAACGAGCAGTACTTC
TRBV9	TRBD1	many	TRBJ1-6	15	CASSVAEGGPSPLHF	TGTGCCAGCAGCGTAGCCGAAGGGGGCCCTTCACCCCTCCACTTT
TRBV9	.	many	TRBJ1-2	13	CASSTPAVSGYTF	TGTGCCAGCAGCACCCCCGCCGTGAGTGGCTACACCTTC
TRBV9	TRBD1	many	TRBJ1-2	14	CASSVAGTGDLLGF	TGTGCCAGCAGCGTAGCAGGGACAGGGGACCTCTTGGGCTTC
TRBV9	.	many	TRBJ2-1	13	CASSVGPRNEQFF	TGTGCCAGCAGCGTAGGCCCCAGGAATGAGCAGTTCTTC
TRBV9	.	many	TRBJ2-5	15	CASSVAGGLEETQYF	TGTGCCAGCAGCGTAGCAGGAGGGTTGGAGGAGACCCAGTACTTC
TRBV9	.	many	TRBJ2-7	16	CASSTNRDSDSYEQYF	TGTGCCAGCAGCACAAACCGGGACTCAGACTCCTACGAGCAGTACTTC
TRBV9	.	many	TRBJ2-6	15	CASSLGADGANVLTF	TGTGCCAGCAGCTTAGGGGCGGATGGGGCCAACGTCCTGACTTTC
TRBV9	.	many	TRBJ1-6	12	CASSVDRSPLHF	TGTGCCAGCAGCGTAGATCGATCACCCCTCCACTTT
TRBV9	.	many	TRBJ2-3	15	CASSVDLGVADTQYF	TGTGCCAGCAGCGTAGATCTAGGGGTAGCAGATACGCAGTATTTT
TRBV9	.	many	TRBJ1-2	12	CASSGIKGGYTF	TGTGCCAGCAGCGGAATCAAGGGAGGCTACACCTTC
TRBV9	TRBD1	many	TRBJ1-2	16	CASSDGQGSLSYGYTF	TGTGCCAGCAGCGATGGACAGGGCTCGCTCAGCTATGGCTACACCTTC
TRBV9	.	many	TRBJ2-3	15	CASSPQSEIQNTQYF	TGTGCCAGCAGCCCACAATCCGAGATCCAGAATACGCAGTATTTT
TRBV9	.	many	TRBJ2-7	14	CASSVGAPAPEQYF	TGTGCCAGCAGCGTAGGGGCCCCGGCGCCCGAGCAGTACTTC
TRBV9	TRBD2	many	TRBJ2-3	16	CASSPGLAGGSDTQYF	TGTGCCAGCAGCCCCGGACTAGCGGGAGGCTCAGATACGCAGTATTTT
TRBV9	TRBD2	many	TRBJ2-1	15	CASSLAGGLYNEQFF	TGTGCCAGCAGCTTAGCGGGAGGGCTGTACAATGAGCAGTTCTTC
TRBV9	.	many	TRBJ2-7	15	CASSVEGQGRGEQYF	TGTGCCAGCAGCGTAGAAGGGCAGGGGAGGGGGGAGCAGTACTTC
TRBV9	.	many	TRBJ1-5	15	CASSPQGGGNQPQHF	TGTGCCAGCAGCCCACAGGGAGGGGGCAATCAGCCCCAGCATTTT
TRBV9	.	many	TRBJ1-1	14	CASSVDHAGDKTFF	TGTGCCAGCAGCGTAGACCATGCGGGGGACAAGACTTTCTTT
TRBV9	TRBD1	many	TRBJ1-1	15	CASSVRDRGQGEAFF	TGTGCCAGCAGCGTCCGGGACAGGGGGCAAGGTGAAGCTTTCTTT
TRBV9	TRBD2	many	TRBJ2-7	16	CASSVGVSGSFDEQYF	TGTGCCAGCAGCGTAGGCGTTAGCGGGAGTTTCGACGAGCAGTACTTC
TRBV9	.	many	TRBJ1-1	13	CASSVVGIPGAFF	TGTGCCAGCAGCGTAGTGGGGATCCCCGGGGCTTTCTTT
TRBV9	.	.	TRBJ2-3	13	CASSVTPKDTQYF	TGTGCCAGCAGCGTAACCCCCAAAGATACGCAGTATTTT
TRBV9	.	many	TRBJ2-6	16	CASSVAVRTGANVLTF	TGTGCCAGCAGCGTAGCCGTCAGGACCGGGGCCAACGTCCTGACTTTC
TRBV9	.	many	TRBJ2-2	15	CASSVVPGATGELFF	TGTGCCAGCAGCGTAGTGCCGGGAGCCACCGGGGAGCTGTTTTTT
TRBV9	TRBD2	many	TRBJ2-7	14	CASSVATGGYEQYF	TGTGCCAGCAGCGTAGCTACGGGAGGGTACGAGCAGTACTTC
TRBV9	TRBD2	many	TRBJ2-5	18	CASSAGWSSGNNQETQYF	TGTGCCAGCAGCGCTGGGTGGTCTAGCGGAAACAACCAAGAGACCCAGTACTTC
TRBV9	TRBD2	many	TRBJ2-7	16	CASSVDGTGGPREQYF	TGTGCCAGCAGCGTAGACGGAACGGGAGGGCCCCGAGAGCAGTACTTC
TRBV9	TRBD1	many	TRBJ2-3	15	CASSKTGGSADTQYF	TGTGCCAGCAGCAAGACAGGGGGCAGCGCAGATACGCAGTATTTT